This record concerns one T cell receptor (beta chain) sequence. The junction shows a germline mismatch at one end, possibly a read error. It was with 60 Vbeta and 13 Jbeta primers that the PCR ran. The table came from immunoSEQ multiplex PCR; TCRdb's copy has only in-frame clones and leaves some out. The table records about 95,000 clones, about 75% of them present only once. The CDR3 is 12 amino acids. Germline CDR1 reads SEHNR; CDR2 reads FQNEAQ (reference sequence). The data derive from a study of cytomegalovirus exposure and HLA in healthy donors. Material: PBMCs. The chain carries TRBV7-9 and TRBJ1-1; D is unclear. This sequence was found in a woman in her forties in good health and CMV-seronegative. The CDR3 loop reads CTSSLVITEAFF. Here the CDR3 DNA reads TGTACCAGCAGCTTAGTCATTACTGAAGCTTTCTTT.